The clone carrying this TCR beta chain was counted between two and nine times. What it binds is not known. The CDR3 covers 14 residues. Trimming shortened V by 5 bases and J by 5 bases, and 15 bases separated the two germline ends. The germline gives CDR1 MNHEY, CDR2 SMNVEV (reference sequence). The data stem from a study of vaccination and CD4 T cells after COVID-19. The treatment was: roughly 11-day PBMC culture with coronavirus spike peptide pools or control peptides (ViraFEST assay). CD4+ T cells that had been cultured provided DNA sequenced with the Oncomine TCR Beta short-read assay. TCRdb used MiXCR to reprocess the PCR reads, holding one entry per CDR3 protein. The sample consists of around 13,000 distinct CDR3 sequences, around 21% of them appearing once.

The sequence derives from a human donor with COVID-19. The V gene is TRBV27, the J gene TRBJ1-2; unclear D gene. Material: cultured CD4+ T cells from blood. The CDR3 DNA reads as TGTGCCAGCAGTCAAACTGGACGAGAGTATGGCTACACCTTC. It translates to CASSQTGREYGYTF.